This note documents a single T cell receptor (beta chain) sequence. Its antigen target is currently unknown. Nothing much larger sits one base from this clone, and base qualities are not available. This specimen belongs to a study of PD-L1 blockade in urothelial cancer (dated by TCRdb to the late 2010s). About the study as a whole: Therapy was started at some point between 2012 and 2014 for all patients, and atezolizumab 1,200 mg was administered intravenously every 3 weeks. About nine tenths of the roughly 29 patients were males with bladder-origin urothelial cancer, and about 60% of the roughly 29 reported a prior smoking history. Patients had an ECOG performance status of 0 or 1 and had received between 0 and 3 prior chemotherapy regimens. Blood samples were analyzed at two time points: 3 weeks after treatment start (second dose) and 6 weeks after treatment start. Blood samples gave a median of 141,255 T cells and tens of thousands of unique TCRs, with a median clonality of 0.080. The study was an exploratory multi-omic analysis of somatic, immune and clinical correlates of response to PD-L1 blockade with atezolizumab in urothelial cancer. Pretreatment tumor samples and matched peripheral blood, collected serially before and after atezolizumab treatment, underwent TCR sequencing. Progression-free survival longer than 6 months counted as durable clinical benefit, and TCR features were additionally tested against both progression-free and overall survival. In the same patients who had TCR sequencing, pretreatment tumors also underwent whole exome sequencing and RNA sequencing. Durable clinical benefit was achieved by nine patients but not by the remaining 20. Approximately 29 patients had pretreatment blood TCR-seq, about 25 had at least one posttreatment blood collection, and about 25 had tumor TCR-seq. What the authors observed across the whole study: A pretreatment peripheral blood TCR clonality below the median was linked to improved progression-free and overall survival. Because the sample size was small (n ≈ 27) and many of the analyses were exploratory, the results are meant to be hypothesis-generating. Greater expansion of tumor-associated TCR clones in peripheral blood 3 weeks after the start of treatment was observed in patients with durable benefit (n of about 20, p = 0.022).

The sample's time point label is to be understood as: pretreatment peripheral blood. A cohort of around 29 patients with locally advanced or metastatic urothelial carcinoma, treated at Memorial Sloan Kettering on a trial protocol, was included. Peripheral blood mononuclear cells were collected from each patient pretreatment and during treatment, giving between 1 and 8 total time points per patient. The Qiagen DNeasy Blood extraction kit was used to purify genomic DNA from total PBMCs and tumor samples. PBMCs were collected pretreatment and during treatment, and were isolated and stored as previously described. Synthetic TCR analog templates were spiked into each PCR so that absolute template abundance could be estimated from read counts. TCRbeta CDR3 regions were amplified from genomic DNA with bias-controlled V and J gene primers using the immunoSEQ assay. Rearranged TCRbeta segments were sequenced at approximately 20X coverage. Processing in the source paper ran as follows. Clustering was used to correct sequencing errors, and CDR3s were annotated against IMGT to assign V, D and J genes. Out-of-frame and stop-codon sequences were excluded, and only productive TCRbeta rearrangements were used in downstream analyses. To compute clonality, Shannon entropy was normalized by the log of the number of unique productive sequences and then subtracted from one. Clones differing between time points or between blood and tumor were identified by Fisher's exact test with Benjamini-Hochberg correction at adjusted p below 0.01. The immuneACCESS repertoire file appears here via TCRdb, limited to in-frame rearrangements. These files lack a portion of the clones; in checked studies, under half of the deficit traces to unresolved V genes, and the cause of the others is not known. V, J and clone size are taken as reported in that table, and D and trimming were inferred from the DNA itself. Recorded for this sample are around 68,000 clones; roughly four fifths of them occurred a single time. The top ten clones comprise 1.5% to 2% of the sample.

V is cut back by 3 bases and J by 7 bases, with 8 bases in the junction unmatched. The CDR3 has 15 amino acids, counting the end cysteine and phenylalanine. The kept DNA is CDR3 alone, 45 bases in frame from the first base. CDR1 SGHNT and CDR2 YYREEE are derived from the germline V gene (reference sequence). This TCR was sampled from a man between 70 and 80 years old with urothelial cancer. Sequencing used PBMCs, obtained around atezolizumab (anti-PD-L1) treatment. The chain is assembled from TRBV5-4 and TRBJ2-1, with TRBD2 matching 9 junction bases. CDR3 region: CASSSRLAGVNEQFF. The DNA is TGTGCCAGCAGCTCTCGATTAGCGGGAGTTAATGAGCAGTTCTTC.